What follows are 11 T cell receptor beta chains derived from one specimen sequenced in a study of T cell clonality in common variable immunodeficiency. The assay was immunoSEQ multiplex PCR, and TCRdb's table has in-frame clones only and misses some. The sample holds about 52,000 clones, and no clone turns up only once. Sequenced material: peripheral blood mononuclear cells. Receptors originate from a person aged 18 to 70 in good health.

Many counts were recorded for this clone. From the germline J gene comes the end of the CDR3, since the read stops 3 residues before it. The rearrangement uses TRBV5-1 and TRBJ2-1; D may match TRBD1 or TRBD2 (6 bases each). CDR3 size: 13 residues. The ends were cut back, 4 bases at V and 9 bases at J, with 14 bases in the middle. Germline CDR1 is SGHRS and CDR2 is YFSETQ. The DNA read from the CDR3 is TGCGCCAGCAGCGCCAAACAGGGAGGTGAG. The encoded protein is CASSAKQGGE. The full CDR3 protein is CASSAKQGGEQFF.

The sample holds many counts of this clone. Read sequence stops 3 residues before the CDR3 end, and the germline J gene provides the missing end. The chain uses TRBV15 and TRBJ1-4; 8 bases are shared with TRBD1. After removal of 8 bases from V and 7 bases from J, the junction contained 12 bases not matched to a gene. Germline V gene sequence: CDR1 LNHNV, CDR2 YYDKDF (reference sequence). The CDR3 sequence is 15 residues long. The CDR3 protein is CATVRDDRGGEKLFF. Partial CDR3 DNA: TGTGCCACCGTCAGGGATGACAGGGGTGGTGAAAAA.

In its sample, this clone was seen many times. The DNA ends 3 residues before the CDR3 does, and the rest of the CDR3 is filled in from the germline J gene. This rearrangement joins TRBV30 to TRBJ1-2; D uncertain. The CDR3 totals 11 residues. V was pared by 2 bases and J by 5 bases, with 6 bases between. The V gene's germline CDR1 is GTSNPN and CDR2 SVGIG (reference sequence). The CDR3 sequence: CAWSRGYGYTF. The sequenced CDR3 bases are TGTGCCTGGAGTCGGGGTTATGGC.

A word on this clone: The read halts 3 residues ahead of the CDR3 end, with the missing end drawn from the germline J gene. This chain uses TRBV20-1 with TRBJ1-1, with a possible D match to TRBD1 (6 bases). V lost 5 bases to trimming and J lost 3 bases, with 19 bases between them. This CDR3 is built from 15 residues. Per germline, CDR1 DFQATT and CDR2 SNEGSKA (reference sequence). The CDR3 protein is CSAGDQGKGYTEAFF. The CDR3 DNA, read in part, is TGCAGTGCTGGGGACCAGGGGAAGGGGTACACTGAA.

There are many counts of this clone. The sequenced fragment ends 3 residues before the CDR3 boundary, so the rest is inferred from the germline J gene. Other DNA sequences in this specimen translate into the identical CDR3. The J gene is TRBJ1-3, the V gene TRBV5-1, with 9 bases matching TRBD1. V was pared by 1 base and J by 0 bases, with 5 bases of the junction left unmatched. Germline V lookup: CDR1 SGHRS, CDR2 YFSETQ. CDR3 length: 17 residues. The CDR3 is CASSLMDRGSSGNTIYF. The CDR3 DNA, read in part, is TGCGCCAGCAGCTTGATGGACAGGGGAAGCTCTGGAAACACC.

This clone was seen at least ten times. Read sequence stops 3 residues before the CDR3 end, and the germline J gene provides the missing end. The rearrangement joins TRBV5-6 to TRBJ2-5; D might be TRBD2 (6 bases). V lost 6 bases, J lost 6 bases, and 18 bases lay in between. The CDR3 has 14 amino acids. Per germline, CDR1 SGHDT and CDR2 YYEEEE. This chain's CDR3 is CASIRRGVGKTQYF. The covered CDR3 bases are TGTGCCAGCATCCGGCGGGGTGTAGGAAAGACC.

This clone has a count of ten or more. With the read ending 3 residues before the CDR3 end, the germline J gene is used to fill in that end. This rearrangement joins TRBV7-8 to TRBJ1-1; D call uncertain. The CDR3 is 13 residues long. Germline loops: CDR1 SGHVS, CDR2 FQNEAQ. V lost 3 bases and J lost 4, with 9 bases in between. This CDR3 is CASSFTEFTEAFF. The sequenced CDR3 bases are TGTGCCAGCAGCTTTACAGAATTCACTGAA.

By share of the sample, this clone is medium-sized. The observed sequence ends 3 residues before the CDR3 terminus, with the missing tail filled in from the germline J gene. The chain joins TRBV6-1 to TRBJ2-2, with 12 bases matching TRBD2. CDR3 length: 15 residues. Trimming removed 2 bases from V and 6 bases from J; junction bases left unmatched: 1. Germline V gene sequence: CDR1 MNHNS, CDR2 SASEGT. Incomplete CDR3 DNA: TGTGCCAGCAGTGAACTAGCGGGGGGGCCCGGGGAG. This codes for CASSELAGGPGE. The complete CDR3 protein is CASSELAGGPGELFF.

This clone was seen at least ten times. The sequence runs out 3 residues before the end of the CDR3; the remainder is reconstructed from the germline J gene. The chain couples TRBV29-1 to TRBJ1-1, with 7 bases fitting TRBD1. The CDR3 spans 13 residues. CDR1 SQVTM and CDR2 ANQGSEA come from the germline V gene. V lost 7 bases and J lost 3; bases outside the gene matches: 8. CDR3 sequence: CSAHDREDTEAFF. The CDR3 bases that were read are TGCAGCGCACACGACAGGGAGGACACTGAA.

Ten or more counts support this clone. The CDR3 extends 3 residues past the end of the read, so its final part is completed from the germline J gene. This rearrangement joins TRBV6-4 to TRBJ1-2, with 7 bases that match TRBD1. V dropped 1 base and J dropped 0; count of bases not matched to a gene: 5. Germline CDR1 is MRHNA and CDR2 is SNTAGT. The CDR3 consists of 16 residues. CDR3 DNA (partial): TGTGCCAGCAGTGACTTCCCCGGACAGGCTAACTATGGC. It encodes CASSDFPGQANYG. The whole CDR3 protein reads CASSDFPGQANYGYTF.

Only a few counts were recorded for this clone. Mismatch with germline at one junction end may stem from a read error. With the read ending 3 residues before the CDR3 end, the germline J gene is used to fill in that end. Other DNA sequences within the sample encode an identical CDR3. V and J are TRBV2 and TRBJ1-3; D might be TRBD1 (5 bases). Per germline, CDR1 SNHLY and CDR2 FYNNEI. CDR3 length: 15 residues. The part of the CDR3 DNA that was read is TGTGCCAGCAGTGAAGACAGGAGGTCTGGAAACACT. This translates into CASSEDRRSGNT. The whole CDR3 protein reads CASSEDRRSGNTIYF. Full variable domain (rest looked up from reference TRBV2 and TRBJ1-3): EPEVTQTPSHQVTQMGQEVILRCVPISNHLYFYWYRQILGQKVEFLVSFYNNEISEKSEIFDDQFSVERPDGSNFTLKIRSTKLEDSAMYFCASSEDRRSGNTIYFGEGSWLTVV.